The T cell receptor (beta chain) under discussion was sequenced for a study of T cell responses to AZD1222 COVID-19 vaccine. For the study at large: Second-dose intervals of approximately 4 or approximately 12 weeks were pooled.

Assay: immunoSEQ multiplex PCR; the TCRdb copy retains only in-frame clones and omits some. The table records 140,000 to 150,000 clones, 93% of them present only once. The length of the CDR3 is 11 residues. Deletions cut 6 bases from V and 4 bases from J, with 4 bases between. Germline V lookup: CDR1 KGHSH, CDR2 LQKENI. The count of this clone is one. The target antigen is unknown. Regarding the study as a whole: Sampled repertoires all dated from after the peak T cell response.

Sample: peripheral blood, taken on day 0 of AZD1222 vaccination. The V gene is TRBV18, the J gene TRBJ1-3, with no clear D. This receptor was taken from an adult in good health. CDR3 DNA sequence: TGTGCCAGCTCCCCCGGAAACACCATATATTTT. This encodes CASSPGNTIYF.